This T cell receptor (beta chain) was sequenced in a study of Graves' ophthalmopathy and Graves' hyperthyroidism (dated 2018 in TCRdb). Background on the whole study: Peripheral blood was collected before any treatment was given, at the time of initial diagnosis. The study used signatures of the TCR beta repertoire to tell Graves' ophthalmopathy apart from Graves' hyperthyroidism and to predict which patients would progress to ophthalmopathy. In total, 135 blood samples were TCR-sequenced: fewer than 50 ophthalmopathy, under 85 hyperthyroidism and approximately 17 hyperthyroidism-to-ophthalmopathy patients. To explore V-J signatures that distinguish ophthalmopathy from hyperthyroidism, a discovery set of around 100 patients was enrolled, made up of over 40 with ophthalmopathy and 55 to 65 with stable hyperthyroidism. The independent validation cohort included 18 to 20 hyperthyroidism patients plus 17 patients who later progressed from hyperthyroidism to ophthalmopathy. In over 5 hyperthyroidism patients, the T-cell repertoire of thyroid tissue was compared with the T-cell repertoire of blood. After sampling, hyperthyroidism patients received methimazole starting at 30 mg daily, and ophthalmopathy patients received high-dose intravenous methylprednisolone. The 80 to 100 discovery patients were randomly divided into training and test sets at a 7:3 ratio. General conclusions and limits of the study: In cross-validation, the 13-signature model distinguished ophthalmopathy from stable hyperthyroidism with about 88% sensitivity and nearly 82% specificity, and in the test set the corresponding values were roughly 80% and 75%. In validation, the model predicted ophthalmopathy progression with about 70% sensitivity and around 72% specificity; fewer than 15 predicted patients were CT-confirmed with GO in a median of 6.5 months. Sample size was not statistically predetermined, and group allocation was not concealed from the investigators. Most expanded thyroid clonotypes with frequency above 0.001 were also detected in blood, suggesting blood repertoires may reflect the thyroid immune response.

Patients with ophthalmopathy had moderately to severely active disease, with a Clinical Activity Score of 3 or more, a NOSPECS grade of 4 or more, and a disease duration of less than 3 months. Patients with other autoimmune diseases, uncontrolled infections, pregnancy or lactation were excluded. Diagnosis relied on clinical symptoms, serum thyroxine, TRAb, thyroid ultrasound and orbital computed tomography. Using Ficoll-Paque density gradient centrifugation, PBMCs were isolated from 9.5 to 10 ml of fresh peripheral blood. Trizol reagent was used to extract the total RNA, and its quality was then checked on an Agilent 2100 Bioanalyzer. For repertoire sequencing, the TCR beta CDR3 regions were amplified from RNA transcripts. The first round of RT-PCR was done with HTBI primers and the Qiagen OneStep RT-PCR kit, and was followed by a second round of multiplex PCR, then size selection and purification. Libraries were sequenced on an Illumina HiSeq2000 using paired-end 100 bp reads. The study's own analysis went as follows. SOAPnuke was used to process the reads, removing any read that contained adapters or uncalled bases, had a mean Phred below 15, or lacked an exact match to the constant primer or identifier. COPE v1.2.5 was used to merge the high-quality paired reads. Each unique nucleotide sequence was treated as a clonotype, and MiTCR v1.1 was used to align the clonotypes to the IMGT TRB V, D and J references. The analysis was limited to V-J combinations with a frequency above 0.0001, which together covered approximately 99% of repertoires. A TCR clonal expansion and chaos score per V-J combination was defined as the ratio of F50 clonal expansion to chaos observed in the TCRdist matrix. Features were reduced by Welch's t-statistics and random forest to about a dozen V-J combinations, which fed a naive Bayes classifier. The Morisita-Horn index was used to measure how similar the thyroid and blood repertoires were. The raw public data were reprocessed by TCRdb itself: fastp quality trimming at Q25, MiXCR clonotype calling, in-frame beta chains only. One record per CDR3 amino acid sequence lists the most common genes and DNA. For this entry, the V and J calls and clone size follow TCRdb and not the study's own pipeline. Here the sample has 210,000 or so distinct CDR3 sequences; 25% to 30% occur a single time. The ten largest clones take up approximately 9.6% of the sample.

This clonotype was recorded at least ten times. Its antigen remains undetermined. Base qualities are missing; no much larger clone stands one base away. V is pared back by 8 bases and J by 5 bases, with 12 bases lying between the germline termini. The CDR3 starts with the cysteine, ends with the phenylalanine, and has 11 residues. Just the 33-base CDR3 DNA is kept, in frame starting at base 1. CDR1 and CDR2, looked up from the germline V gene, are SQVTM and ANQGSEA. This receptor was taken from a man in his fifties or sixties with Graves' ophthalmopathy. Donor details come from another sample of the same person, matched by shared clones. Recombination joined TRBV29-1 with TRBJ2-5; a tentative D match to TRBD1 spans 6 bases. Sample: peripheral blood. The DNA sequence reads TGCAGCATAAGCACAGGGGAGACCCAGTACTTC. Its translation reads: CSISTGETQYF.